These T cell receptor beta chains were read from a single sample in a study of T-cell reconstitution after alpha-beta-depleted transplantation in children. In TCRdb, the PCR reads were re-called with MiXCR into one record per CDR3 protein. The sample gives approximately 640,000 distinct CDR3 sequences, 16% of which show up once; 0.8% to 1.1% is in the top ten. The starting material was PBMCs from the stem cell graft donor, obtained from the stem cell graft. These TCRs come from a human donor who donated a stem cell graft to a child with acute myeloid leukemia. Both conserved end residues are part of each CDR3. Each record gives: J gene, clone size, V gene, D gene, CDR3 DNA, CDR3 protein. The D gene is left open where the match is weak. Rows give clone size only sometimes, using once, few, many, or a class for an expanded clone.

j_call: TRBJ1-1
clone_size: NA
v_call: TRBV5-1
d_call: TRBD1
cdr3_nt: TGCGCCAGCAGCTCACAGGGGGCCCCGAACACTGAAGCTTTCTTT
cdr3_aa: CASSSQGAPNTEAFF

j_call: TRBJ1-2
clone_size: many
v_call: TRBV20-1
d_call: TRBD1
cdr3_nt: TGCAGTGCTAGAGCCTTTGGAGGGGCAGGGGGCGCAGACTATGGCTACACCTTC
cdr3_aa: CSARAFGGAGGADYGYTF

j_call: TRBJ1-2
clone_size: many
v_call: TRBV29-1
d_call: TRBD1
cdr3_nt: TGCAGCGTTTCAGGGGGATCCCTATATGGCTACACCTTC
cdr3_aa: CSVSGGSLYGYTF

j_call: TRBJ2-3
clone_size: NA
v_call: TRBV29-1
d_call: TRBD2
cdr3_nt: TGCAGCGTTCGGACTAGCGAGGGAGATACGCAGTATTTT
cdr3_aa: CSVRTSEGDTQYF

j_call: TRBJ1-5
clone_size: many
v_call: TRBV7-2
d_call: TRBD1
cdr3_nt: TGTGCCAGCAGCCCTAGACAGGGCACTCAGCCCCAGCATTTT
cdr3_aa: CASSPRQGTQPQHF

j_call: TRBJ1-2
clone_size: NA
v_call: TRBV5-1
d_call: TRBD1
cdr3_nt: TGCGCCAGCAGCTTGGATGCCAGGGGGCTCTATGGCTACACCTTC
cdr3_aa: CASSLDARGLYGYTF

j_call: TRBJ2-7
clone_size: NA
v_call: TRBV7-2
d_call: TRBD1
cdr3_nt: TGTGCCAGCAGCTTAGGGAGTACAGGGACAGTAGCGTACGAGCAGTACTTC
cdr3_aa: CASSLGSTGTVAYEQYF

j_call: TRBJ2-5
clone_size: NA
v_call: TRBV13
d_call: TRBD2
cdr3_nt: TGTGCCAGCAGCCTCGATCCGGGGGGCCAAGAGACCCAGTACTTC
cdr3_aa: CASSLDPGGQETQYF

j_call: TRBJ1-4
clone_size: many
v_call: TRBV10-3
d_call: NA
cdr3_nt: TGTGCCATCTCTTCCGGGACATCGGGTGAAAAACTGTTTTTT
cdr3_aa: CAISSGTSGEKLFF

j_call: TRBJ2-5
clone_size: many
v_call: TRBV20-1
d_call: NA
cdr3_nt: TGCAGTGCCAGCCCTGGGGGTTCGGAGACCCAGTACTTC
cdr3_aa: CSASPGGSETQYF

j_call: TRBJ2-3
clone_size: few
v_call: TRBV5-1
d_call: TRBD1
cdr3_nt: TGCGCCAGCAGCGGATTACCGGGACAGGGGGACCCAGATACGCAGTATTTT
cdr3_aa: CASSGLPGQGDPDTQYF

j_call: TRBJ2-1
clone_size: NA
v_call: TRBV9
d_call: NA
cdr3_nt: TGTGCCAGCAGCGTAGGGTTCGGGCCAAGCAATGAGCAGTTCTTC
cdr3_aa: CASSVGFGPSNEQFF

j_call: TRBJ2-3
clone_size: NA
v_call: TRBV4-3
d_call: NA
cdr3_nt: TGCGCCAGCAGCCAAGATCCCGCGGGGAGCACAGATACGCAGTATTTT
cdr3_aa: CASSQDPAGSTDTQYF

j_call: TRBJ1-5
clone_size: NA
v_call: TRBV12-3/TRBV12-4
d_call: NA
cdr3_nt: TGTGCCAGCAACCCTGCGGACAGAATTTATAGCAATCAGCCCCAGCATTTT
cdr3_aa: CASNPADRIYSNQPQHF

j_call: TRBJ1-5
clone_size: few
v_call: TRBV12-3/TRBV12-4
d_call: NA
cdr3_nt: TGTGCCAGCAGCTCGACAGAGTCGCAGCCCCAGCATTTT
cdr3_aa: CASSSTESQPQHF

j_call: TRBJ2-5
clone_size: many
v_call: TRBV5-5
d_call: TRBD2
cdr3_nt: TGTGCCAGCAGCTTCGTCTCAGCGGGGGTTGGGGAGACCCAGTACTTC
cdr3_aa: CASSFVSAGVGETQYF

j_call: TRBJ2-3
clone_size: few
v_call: TRBV7-2
d_call: TRBD2
cdr3_nt: TGTGCCAGCAGCACTCGACTAGCGGCGCTCACAGATACGCAGTATTTT
cdr3_aa: CASSTRLAALTDTQYF

j_call: TRBJ2-5
clone_size: NA
v_call: TRBV20-1
d_call: TRBD1
cdr3_nt: TGCAGTGCCCTCCCGACGACAGGGCGGGAGACCCAGTACTTC
cdr3_aa: CSALPTTGRETQYF

j_call: TRBJ2-7
clone_size: NA
v_call: TRBV13
d_call: NA
cdr3_nt: TGTGCCAGCAGCGTTCGACTAGGCGAGCAGTACTTC
cdr3_aa: CASSVRLGEQYF

j_call: TRBJ1-5
clone_size: many
v_call: TRBV20-1
d_call: NA
cdr3_nt: TGCAGTGCTAGAGCTACGGGAACCCTTAATCAGCCCCAGCATTTT
cdr3_aa: CSARATGTLNQPQHF

j_call: TRBJ1-4
clone_size: NA
v_call: TRBV15
d_call: TRBD1
cdr3_nt: TGTGCCACCAGCACGGACAGGGGGCCGGAAAAACTGTTTTTT
cdr3_aa: CATSTDRGPEKLFF

j_call: TRBJ2-3
clone_size: many
v_call: TRBV20-1
d_call: TRBD2
cdr3_nt: TGCAGTGCTACTGCCCTTAGCGGGGCCAGCACAGATACGCAGTATTTT
cdr3_aa: CSATALSGASTDTQYF

j_call: TRBJ2-1
clone_size: many
v_call: TRBV12-3/TRBV12-4
d_call: NA
cdr3_nt: TGTGCCAGCAGTTTAGGGGAGTTCCTTCGCAATGAGCAGTTCTTC
cdr3_aa: CASSLGEFLRNEQFF

j_call: TRBJ2-5
clone_size: many
v_call: TRBV29-1
d_call: NA
cdr3_nt: TGCAGCGTTGGGGCGAGACAGCAAGAGACCCAGTACTTC
cdr3_aa: CSVGARQQETQYF

j_call: TRBJ2-6
clone_size: NA
v_call: TRBV5-1
d_call: TRBD1
cdr3_nt: TGCGCCAGCAGCCACAAATCCGGGACAGGGGCTGGGGCCAACGTCCTGACTTTC
cdr3_aa: CASSHKSGTGAGANVLTF

j_call: TRBJ2-5
clone_size: many
v_call: TRBV12-3/TRBV12-4
d_call: NA
cdr3_nt: TGTGCCAGCAGTTTAGGAGCGCTTGAAGAGACCCAGTACTTC
cdr3_aa: CASSLGALEETQYF

j_call: TRBJ2-2
clone_size: NA
v_call: TRBV15
d_call: NA
cdr3_nt: TGTGCCACCAGCAGGGAAGTAGGGGCGACCGGGGAGCTGTTTTTT
cdr3_aa: CATSREVGATGELFF

j_call: TRBJ2-7
clone_size: NA
v_call: TRBV4-3
d_call: TRBD1
cdr3_nt: TGCGCCAGCAGCCCAATGAGGACAGGCTCCTACGAGCAGTACTTC
cdr3_aa: CASSPMRTGSYEQYF

j_call: TRBJ1-5
clone_size: NA
v_call: TRBV3-1
d_call: NA
cdr3_nt: TGTGCCAGCAGCCATAGGGATCAGCCCCAGCATTTT
cdr3_aa: CASSHRDQPQHF

j_call: TRBJ1-4
clone_size: many
v_call: TRBV12-3/TRBV12-4
d_call: NA
cdr3_nt: TGTGCCAGCAGTTTCTGGGGTACTAATGAAAAACTGTTTTTT
cdr3_aa: CASSFWGTNEKLFF

j_call: TRBJ1-1
clone_size: once
v_call: TRBV27
d_call: NA
cdr3_nt: TGTGCCAGCAGTTTACGACACGCGACGACTGAAGCTTTCTTT
cdr3_aa: CASSLRHATTEAFF

j_call: TRBJ2-3
clone_size: few
v_call: TRBV20-1
d_call: TRBD1
cdr3_nt: TGCAGTACCAGGGGGCCGGGGGTGGATACGCAGTATTTT
cdr3_aa: CSTRGPGVDTQYF

j_call: TRBJ2-4
clone_size: NA
v_call: TRBV28
d_call: NA
cdr3_nt: TGTGCCAGCAGTATCCAAAGACGGCCTAATGCCATTCAGTACTTC
cdr3_aa: CASSIQRRPNAIQYF

j_call: TRBJ2-4
clone_size: few
v_call: TRBV29-1
d_call: NA
cdr3_nt: TGCAGCGCCGACGCCCCAGGGGTAAACATTCAGTACTTC
cdr3_aa: CSADAPGVNIQYF

j_call: TRBJ1-6
clone_size: many
v_call: TRBV12-3/TRBV12-4
d_call: NA
cdr3_nt: TGTGCCAGCAGTCATTCACAGCATTCACCCCTCCACTTT
cdr3_aa: CASSHSQHSPLHF

j_call: TRBJ2-3
clone_size: few
v_call: TRBV9
d_call: TRBD2
cdr3_nt: TGTGCCAGCAGCGTAGCTGGCGGGGGAGGGACAGATACGCAGTATTTT
cdr3_aa: CASSVAGGGGTDTQYF

j_call: TRBJ1-6
clone_size: few
v_call: TRBV5-1
d_call: NA
cdr3_nt: TGCGCCAGCAGCTTGGACGGGTCGCACAGCTCCTATAATTCACCCCTCCACTTT
cdr3_aa: CASSLDGSHSSYNSPLHF

j_call: TRBJ2-5
clone_size: NA
v_call: TRBV4-3
d_call: NA
cdr3_nt: TGCGCCAGCAGCCAAGGCCCTTCAGGGAGAGAGACCCAGTACTTC
cdr3_aa: CASSQGPSGRETQYF

j_call: TRBJ2-1
clone_size: many
v_call: TRBV20-1
d_call: NA
cdr3_nt: TGCAGTGCTAGAGAGGGAGGGGGGGGCATATACAATGAGCAGTTCTTC
cdr3_aa: CSAREGGGGIYNEQFF

j_call: TRBJ1-6
clone_size: few
v_call: TRBV2
d_call: NA
cdr3_nt: TGTGCCAGCAGGGGGGTAGGTTCACCCCTCCACTTT
cdr3_aa: CASRGVGSPLHF

j_call: TRBJ2-1
clone_size: many
v_call: TRBV11-2
d_call: NA
cdr3_nt: TGTGCCAGCAGCTTTACGTTGGATGAGCAGTTCTTC
cdr3_aa: CASSFTLDEQFF

j_call: TRBJ1-1
clone_size: few
v_call: TRBV4-2
d_call: NA
cdr3_nt: TGTGCCAGCAGCCAAGATCGGCTCGGTCGGACTCTCACTGAAGCTTTCTTT
cdr3_aa: CASSQDRLGRTLTEAFF

j_call: TRBJ1-4
clone_size: NA
v_call: TRBV7-2
d_call: TRBD1
cdr3_nt: TGTGCCAGCAGCTGGAACAGGGGGCGGGAGGAAAAACTGTTTTTT
cdr3_aa: CASSWNRGREEKLFF

j_call: TRBJ2-1
clone_size: few
v_call: TRBV20-1
d_call: TRBD2
cdr3_nt: TGCAGTGCCCCCCCCCGGGGGGACTACAATGAGCAGTTCTTC
cdr3_aa: CSAPPRGDYNEQFF

j_call: TRBJ2-7
clone_size: few
v_call: TRBV6-4
d_call: NA
cdr3_nt: TGTGCCAGCAGTGACTCGAATTTGGGCGAGCAGTACTTC
cdr3_aa: CASSDSNLGEQYF

j_call: TRBJ2-2
clone_size: NA
v_call: TRBV7-7
d_call: NA
cdr3_nt: TGTGCCAGCAGCCAGGACAGGAACACCGGGGAGCTGTTTTTT
cdr3_aa: CASSQDRNTGELFF

j_call: TRBJ2-1
clone_size: NA
v_call: TRBV7-2
d_call: TRBD1
cdr3_nt: TGTGCCAGCAGCCCTAGGGACAGGGTGAGGGATGAGCAGTTCTTC
cdr3_aa: CASSPRDRVRDEQFF

j_call: TRBJ2-5
clone_size: NA
v_call: TRBV5-1
d_call: NA
cdr3_nt: TGCGCCAGCAGCTTGCAGTCCGAAGAGACCCAGTACTTC
cdr3_aa: CASSLQSEETQYF

j_call: TRBJ1-1
clone_size: many
v_call: TRBV5-1
d_call: TRBD1
cdr3_nt: TGCGCCAGCAGCTCGGGGACAGGGAACCCAAACACTGAAGCTTTCTTT
cdr3_aa: CASSSGTGNPNTEAFF

j_call: TRBJ2-3
clone_size: many
v_call: TRBV29-1
d_call: NA
cdr3_nt: TGCAGCGCGAACAGGGATGGAGATACGCAGTATTTT
cdr3_aa: CSANRDGDTQYF

j_call: TRBJ1-6
clone_size: few
v_call: TRBV7-2
d_call: NA
cdr3_nt: TGTGCCAGCAGCTCAGATTGGGGAGCTTTCATGCCCCTCCACTTT
cdr3_aa: CASSSDWGAFMPLHF